The 7 T cell receptor beta chains given below trace back to one sample, sequenced in a study of T cells in Graves' hyperthyroidism and ophthalmopathy. Researchers took RNA transcripts and amplified the TCR beta CDR3 regions from them. The TCR CDR3 was amplified in a first-round RT-PCR using the HTBI primer set. TCRdb re-analysed the multiplex PCR reads in MiXCR, keeping a single row per CDR3 protein. The data contain about 370,000 distinct CDR3 sequences, roughly 15% of them singletons. Sequencing was performed on blood. These receptors came from a woman aged 60 to 75 with Graves' ophthalmopathy.

As to this clonotype: One junction end does not reproduce the germline sequence, and a read error may be involved. This rearrangement joins TRBV24-1 to TRBJ2-1; D gene ambiguous. Germline V gene sequence: CDR1 KGHDR, CDR2 SFDVKD. The CDR3 runs to 14 residues. CDR3 bases: TGTGCCGCCAGTGATTTGGTGGGTACGGATGAGCAGTTCTTC. This translates into CAASDLVGTDEQFF.

This clonotype occurred many times. V and J are TRBV30 and TRBJ1-6; maybe TRBD1 (5 bases). CDR1 and CDR2 from the germline V gene are GTSNPN and SVGIG (reference sequence). The V end lost 4 bases, the J end lost 7 bases, and 11 bases lay between the germline ends. The CDR3 is 13 amino acids. The CDR3 reads CAWNEGRNSPLHF. The CDR3 bases are TGTGCCTGGAACGAGGGGAGGAATTCACCCCTCCACTTT.

This clonotype appeared many times. The gene calls are TRBV2 and TRBJ1-2; D is uncertain. Germline V gene data show CDR1 as SNHLY and CDR2 as FYNNEI. Trimming shortened V by 4 bases and J by 4 bases, and 10 bases separated the two germline ends. CDR3 length equals 13 residues. The CDR3 DNA sequence: TGTGCCAGCAGTGGAAAGGTTGGCTATGGCTACACCTTC. Translating gives CASSGKVGYGYTF. The full variable domain, its missing parts supplied by reference TRBV2 and TRBJ1-2, is EPEVTQTPSHQVTQMGQEVILRCVPISNHLYFYWYRQILGQKVEFLVSFYNNEISEKSEIFDDQFSVERPDGSNFTLKIRSTKLEDSAMYFCASSGKVGYGYTFGSGTRLTVV.

The chain links TRBV25-1 to TRBJ1-6, with TRBD1 as a possible D gene (6 bases). Deletions cut 7 bases from V and 2 bases from J, with 9 bases between. CDR3 size: 14 residues. CDR1 MGHDK and CDR2 SYGVNS come from the germline V gene. The CDR3 nucleotides read TGTGCCAGCACCGGGGGCCCCTATAATTCACCCCTCCACTTT. Translation: CASTGGPYNSPLHF.

This sequence joins TRBV2 and TRBJ2-5; TRBD2 matches at 9 bases. The CDR3 has 22 amino acids. Per the germline V gene, CDR1 is SNHLY and CDR2 is FYNNEI. J lost 5 bases, V lost 0 bases, and 25 bases had no gene match. The DNA of the CDR3 is TGTGCCAGCAGTGAAGCGGCTAGCGGGGAAGAGCCCTACGGGGGGCCCACCGAGACCCAGTACTTC. It encodes CASSEAASGEEPYGGPTETQYF. The whole variable domain, remainder taken from reference TRBV2 and TRBJ2-5, is EPEVTQTPSHQVTQMGQEVILRCVPISNHLYFYWYRQILGQKVEFLVSFYNNEISEKSEIFDDQFSVERPDGSNFTLKIRSTKLEDSAMYFCASSEAASGEEPYGGPTETQYFGPGTRLLVL.

This clonotype was recorded a few times. This chain uses TRBV4-2 with TRBJ2-1, with no clear D. The V and J ends lost 0 bases and 3 bases respectively, with 6 bases between them. The CDR3 spans 14 residues. The germline CDR1 and CDR2 sequences are LGHNA and YNFKEQ. The CDR3 nucleotides read TGTGCCAGCAGCCAAGAAGTCAGCTACAATGAGCAGTTCTTC. Amino acids: CASSQEVSYNEQFF.

This clonotype was observed a handful of times. The V call is TRBV12-3 or TRBV12-4, the J call TRBJ2-1, with TRBD2 as a possible D gene (5 bases). V dropped 5 bases and J dropped 0 bases, with 11 bases sitting between them. The CDR3 loop spans 15 amino acids. CDR3 DNA: TGTGCCAGCAGTGAGCGGTTAAGCTCCTACAATGAGCAGTTCTTC. Encoded protein: CASSERLSSYNEQFF.